Listed below are T cell receptor beta chains from one sample, sequenced in a study of blood T cells in healthy people across ages. TCRdb re-called the 5' RACE reads with MiXCR, one entry per CDR3 protein. The sample has approximately 2,000,000 distinct CDR3 sequences; roughly two fifths are singletons. Sequenced sample: blood. The receptors come from a human donor in good health. The CDR3 runs from the conserved cysteine through the conserved F or W. D genes are given only for firm matches. Clone size is not always given. Where it is, it says once, few, many or a class for expanded clones.

TRBV13	TRBJ2-1	.	few	CASRYGGHEQFF	TGTGCCAGCAGGTATGGGGGTCATGAGCAGTTCTTC
TRBV5-5	TRBJ1-4	.	few	CASSLQGLTNEKLFF	TGTGCCAGCAGCTTACAGGGACTAACTAATGAAAAACTGTTTTTT
TRBV20-1	TRBJ2-3	TRBD2	few	CSALGTSGSTDTQYF	TGCAGTGCCCTGGGGACTAGCGGGAGCACAGATACGCAGTATTTT
TRBV20-1	TRBJ1-2	.	.	CSARDLQGNYGYTF	TGCAGTGCTAGAGATTTGCAGGGGAACTATGGCTACACCTTC
TRBV11-2	TRBJ2-5	.	.	CASSSSWTSQETQYF	TGTGCCAGCAGCTCCTCCTGGACAAGTCAAGAGACCCAGTACTTC
TRBV5-1	TRBJ2-1	.	few	CASSFSSEYNEQFF	TGCGCCAGCAGCTTCAGTAGCGAGTACAATGAGCAGTTCTTC
TRBV4-1	TRBJ1-2	.	once	CASSQPREGNCGYTF	TGCGCCAGCAGCCAGCCCAGGGAGGGTAACTGTGGCTACACCTTC
TRBV5-1	TRBJ2-6	.	few	CASSLTEGVGANVLTF	TGCGCCAGCAGCTTGACTGAGGGTGTGGGGGCCAACGTCCTGACTTTC
TRBV6-5	TRBJ2-3	.	.	CASSCPDGTDTQYF	TGTGCCAGCAGTTGCCCGGACGGCACAGATACGCAGTATTTT
TRBV6-1	TRBJ1-1	.	few	CASKIVRPSNTEAFF	TGTGCCAGCAAGATCGTTCGGCCTTCGAACACTGAAGCTTTCTTT
TRBV6-2/TRBV6-3	TRBJ1-6	TRBD1	many	CASQLQGASTSPLHF	TGTGCCAGCCAACTACAGGGGGCAAGTACTTCACCCCTCCACTTT
TRBV7-9	TRBJ2-4	.	many	CASSFPEGNIQYF	TGTGCCAGCAGCTTTCCAGAAGGGAACATTCAGTACTTC
TRBV29-1	TRBJ1-5	.	.	CSVEMGVRNQPQHF	TGCAGCGTTGAAATGGGGGTCCGGAATCAGCCCCAGCATTTT
TRBV7-6	TRBJ1-1	.	.	CASSGGALFGNTEAFF	TGTGCCAGCAGCGGGGGGGCTCTATTTGGTAACACTGAAGCTTTCTTT
TRBV7-2	TRBJ2-4	.	many	CASSFRVGDIQYF	TGTGCCAGCAGCTTTCGTGTGGGAGACATTCAGTACTTC
TRBV24-1	TRBJ2-5	.	.	CATSDQGLGETQYF	TGTGCCACCAGTGACCAGGGACTGGGAGAGACCCAGTACTTC
TRBV4-3	TRBJ1-4	.	.	CASSQGTARGKLFF	TGCGCCAGCAGCCAGGGGACGGCGAGGGGAAAACTGTTTTTT
TRBV27	TRBJ1-6	.	.	CASSLLGGSGSPLHF	TGTGCCAGCAGTCTCCTTGGAGGGAGCGGTTCACCCCTCCACTTT
TRBV7-2	TRBJ2-7	TRBD1	many	CASSSRTGFDEQYF	TGTGCCAGCAGCTCCCGGACAGGGTTCGACGAGCAGTACTTC
TRBV7-2	TRBJ2-1	.	few	CASSLDGLSYNEQFF	TGTGCCAGCAGCTTAGACGGTCTCTCCTACAATGAGCAGTTCTTC
TRBV6-6	TRBJ2-7	.	few	CASSYRSYYEQYF	TGTGCCAGCAGTTACAGGTCGTACTACGAGCAGTACTTC
TRBV12-3/TRBV12-4	TRBJ2-5	TRBD1	.	CASSPGQGVRETQYF	TGTGCCAGCAGCCCGGGACAGGGGGTTAGGGAGACCCAGTACTTC
TRBV20-1	TRBJ2-4	TRBD2	.	CSASRAGVAKNIQYF	TGCAGTGCTAGTCGCGCGGGGGTTGCCAAAAACATTCAGTACTTC
TRBV12-3/TRBV12-4	TRBJ1-5	.	many	CASSQSGSNQPQHF	TGTGCCAGCAGTCAATCAGGTAGCAATCAGCCCCAGCATTTT
TRBV2	TRBJ2-5	.	.	CASSAEGRQTQYF	TGTGCCAGCAGTGCCGAAGGGCGGCAGACCCAGTACTTC
TRBV7-6	TRBJ2-1	TRBD1	.	CASSLPGLTDRDYNEQFF	TGTGCCAGCAGCTTACCCGGGCTCACGGACAGGGATTACAATGAGCAGTTCTTC
TRBV6-5	TRBJ1-1	TRBD1	.	CASSSRDRGGTEAFF	TGTGCCAGCAGTTCCCGGGACAGGGGCGGCACTGAAGCTTTCTTT
TRBV6-1	TRBJ1-5	TRBD1	.	CASGRRRQGKHSNQPQHF	TGTGCCAGCGGCCGGCGGAGACAGGGGAAGCATAGCAATCAGCCCCAGCATTTT
TRBV20-1	TRBJ2-7	.	.	CSAIDPAVGPLRHEQYF	TGCAGTGCCATTGACCCTGCCGTGGGGCCCCTAAGGCACGAGCAGTACTTC
TRBV2	TRBJ1-2	TRBD1	few	CASNQGVFLSYGYTF	TGTGCCAGCAACCAGGGGGTCTTTCTTAGCTATGGCTACACCTTC
TRBV6-5	TRBJ1-4	.	.	CASSHGRVREKLFF	TGTGCCAGCAGCCATGGCCGGGTCAGAGAAAAACTGTTTTTT
TRBV20-1	TRBJ2-7	.	.	CSARADKDRFEQYF	TGCAGTGCTAGAGCCGACAAGGACCGCTTCGAGCAGTACTTC
TRBV24-1	TRBJ2-1	TRBD1	.	CATSDWDRGQDEQFF	TGTGCCACCAGTGACTGGGACAGGGGTCAGGATGAGCAGTTCTTC
TRBV29-1	TRBJ2-7	.	.	CSVRHLDLAEQYF	TGCAGCGTACGACATTTGGACCTCGCCGAGCAGTACTTC
TRBV15	TRBJ2-3	.	few	CATSPGTSTYTDTQYF	TGTGCCACCAGCCCAGGGACTTCGACATACACAGATACGCAGTATTTT
TRBV28	TRBJ1-6	.	.	CASSLTPILGVGSYNSPLHF	TGTGCCAGCAGTTTAACACCTATCCTAGGGGTTGGCTCCTATAATTCACCCCTCCACTTT
TRBV30	TRBJ1-5	TRBD1	few	CAWSWAGGNQPQHF	TGTGCCTGGAGTTGGGCAGGGGGAAATCAGCCCCAGCATTTT
TRBV7-6	TRBJ1-1	TRBD1	.	CASSQTGGSSSSTEAFF	TGTGCCAGCAGCCAGACAGGGGGCAGCTCCTCCTCCACTGAAGCTTTCTTT
TRBV4-2	TRBJ2-1	.	few	CASSQGEDPSYNEQFF	TGTGCCAGCAGCCAGGGGGAGGACCCCTCCTACAATGAGCAGTTCTTC
TRBV12-3/TRBV12-4	TRBJ2-7	.	.	CASSYDRDLYEQYF	TGTGCCAGCAGTTATGACCGGGACCTCTACGAGCAGTACTTC
TRBV4-3	TRBJ1-2	TRBD1	.	CASSQSSPGTGGGYTF	TGCGCCAGCAGCCAATCCTCCCCAGGGACAGGAGGTGGCTACACCTTC
TRBV12-3/TRBV12-4	TRBJ1-2	.	once	CASSLKGLLANYGYTF	TGTGCCAGCAGTTTAAAGGGGCTACTAGCTAACTATGGCTACACCTTC
TRBV9	TRBJ2-1	.	few	CASSDLGTYNEQFF	TGTGCCAGCAGCGACCTTGGGACCTACAATGAGCAGTTCTTC
TRBV4-2	TRBJ2-7	.	.	CASNQDLGSYEQYF	TGTGCCAGCAACCAAGATCTTGGTTCCTACGAGCAGTACTTC
TRBV7-2	TRBJ2-7	.	.	CATQGNTYYEQYF	TGTGCCACCCAGGGGAACACTTATTACGAGCAGTACTTC
TRBV5-6	TRBJ1-2	.	few	CASSRGTAGYTF	TGTGCCAGCAGCCGGGGTACGGCTGGCTACACCTTC
TRBV12-3/TRBV12-4	TRBJ1-4	.	few	CASSQYNEKLFF	TGTGCCAGCAGCCAGTACAATGAAAAACTGTTTTTT
TRBV27	TRBJ2-1	.	.	CASSLSDNNEQFF	TGTGCCAGCAGTTTATCCGATAACAATGAGCAGTTCTTC